This entry lists 28 T cell receptor beta chains sequenced from one sample in a study of T cell responses to AZD1222 COVID-19 vaccine. Generated by immunoSEQ multiplex PCR, the TCRdb table keeps only in-frame clones and is missing some. The sample shows approximately 68,000 clones, about 91% of them seen only once. The sample here was peripheral blood, taken on day 0 of AZD1222 vaccination. The origin of the receptors is an adult in good health.

The chain uses TRBV29-1 and TRBJ2-1; perhaps TRBD1 as D (6 bases). Germline CDR1 SQVTM, CDR2 ANQGSEA. Between the trimmed V and J ends, which lost 1 base and 4 bases, there was a span of 17 bases. This CDR3 has 16 amino acids. This CDR3 reads CSVEGMGQGHYNEQFF. Here the CDR3 DNA reads TGCAGCGTTGAAGGTATGGGGCAGGGGCATTACAATGAGCAGTTCTTC.

The chain joins TRBV18 to TRBJ2-3, with D perhaps matching TRBD1 or TRBD2 (5 bases each). The CDR3 sequence is 13 residues long. Trimming shortened V by 6 bases and J by 2 bases, and 9 bases separated the two germline ends. The germline CDR1 and CDR2 sequences are KGHSH and LQKENI. In DNA, the CDR3 is TGTGCCAGCTCGACGGGGCACACAGATACGCAGTATTTT. Translating gives CASSTGHTDTQYF. The whole variable domain, filled in from reference TRBV18 and TRBJ2-3, reads NAGVMQNPRHLVRRRGQEARLRCSPMKGHSHVYWYRQLPEEGLKFMVYLQKENIIDESGMPKERFSAEFPKEGPSILRIQQVVRGDSAAYFCASSTGHTDTQYFGPGTRLTVL.

The chain uses TRBV9 and TRBJ2-2, with unresolved D. CDR1 is SGDLS and CDR2 is YYNGEE in the germline V gene. V gave up 1 base and J gave up 7 bases, with 8 bases separating them. The CDR3 spans 13 residues. The CDR3 region is CASSVSRSGELFF. CDR3 coding DNA: TGTGCCAGCAGCGTATCGCGGAGCGGGGAGCTGTTTTTT.

This chain uses TRBV28 with TRBJ1-6, with D maybe TRBD1 (6 bases). CDR1 is MDHEN, CDR2 SYDVKM, per germline. The germline V and J ends were trimmed by 3 bases and 6 bases, with 21 bases remaining between them. The CDR3 length is 18 residues. As DNA, the CDR3 is TGTGCCAGCAGTTTTCCCCGGACAGCCCCGGAGGTTAATTCACCCCTCCACTTT. Residues: CASSFPRTAPEVNSPLHF.

The chain has TRBV5-1 and TRBJ2-7; D perhaps matches TRBD1 (6 bases). This CDR3 comprises 13 residues. The germline V and J ends were trimmed by 5 bases and 2 bases, with 11 bases remaining between them. Germline V CDR1 and CDR2: SGHRS, YFSETQ. The DNA of the CDR3 is TGCGCCAGCAGAGAGAGGACAGCCTACGAGCAGTACTTC. Protein product: CASRERTAYEQYF.

The CDR3, as DNA: TGTGCCAGCAGTTTCAATGGCCGTTACTACGAGCAGTACTTC. This encodes CASSFNGRYYEQYF. V usage is TRBV27 and J usage is TRBJ2-7; D gene uncertain. Germline CDR1 reads MNHEY; CDR2 reads SMNVEV (reference sequence). This CDR3 has 14 residues. The V end was cut by 3 bases, the J end by 3 bases, with 12 bases between.

This rearrangement joins TRBV7-8 to TRBJ2-5; 11 bases align to TRBD1. There are 16 residues in the CDR3. V shed 5 bases and J 4 bases; nucleotides not matched to a gene: 9. Germline CDR1 is SGHVS and CDR2 is FQNEAQ. As DNA, the CDR3 is TGTGCCAGCAGCCCCCACCCCGGGACAGGGGGAGAGACCCAGTACTTC. Its translation: CASSPHPGTGGETQYF. Full variable domain (rest looked up from reference TRBV7-8 and TRBJ2-5): GAGVSQSPRYKVAKRGQDVALRCDPISGHVSLFWYQQALGQGPEFLTYFQNEAQLDKSGLPSDRFFAERPEGSVSTLKIQRTQQEDSAVYLCASSPHPGTGGETQYFGPGTRLLVL.

This sequence joins TRBV28 and TRBJ1-3, with 8 bases fitting TRBD1. The CDR3 runs to 17 residues. V shed 7 bases and J 0 bases; nucleotides not matched to a gene: 11. The V gene's germline CDR1 is MDHEN and CDR2 SYDVKM. The CDR3 sequence is CASISPQGANSGNTIYF. The CDR3 bases are TGTGCCAGCATCTCACCGCAGGGGGCCAACTCTGGAAACACCATATATTTT. Full variable domain (remainder filled in from reference TRBV28 and TRBJ1-3): DVKVTQSSRYLVKRTGEKVFLECVQDMDHENMFWYRQDPGLGLRLIYFSYDVKMKEKGDIPEGYSVSREKKERFSLILESASTNQTSMYLCASISPQGANSGNTIYFGEGSWLTVV.

J is TRBJ2-7 and V is TRBV5-1; no firm D call. Germline V gene sequence: CDR1 SGHRS, CDR2 YFSETQ. Between the trimmed V and J ends, which lost 1 base and 2 bases, there was a span of 10 bases. The CDR3 spans 14 residues. The CDR3 spells CASSLKAGPYEQYF. In DNA, the CDR3 is TGCGCCAGCAGCTTGAAGGCTGGACCCTACGAGCAGTACTTC. Variable domain in full (rest from reference TRBV5-1 and TRBJ2-7): KAGVTQTPRYLIKTRGQQVTLSCSPISGHRSVSWYQQTPGQGLQFLFEYFSETQRNKGNFPGRFSGRQFSNSRSEMNVSTLELGDSALYLCASSLKAGPYEQYFGPGTRLTVT.

This clone showed up just a few times. This chain connects TRBV3-1 (or the pseudogene TRBV3-2) to TRBJ2-5; D ambiguous. Trimming took off 3 bases at V and 4 bases at J, with 15 bases between the two ends. The germline V gene encodes CDR1 LGHDT and CDR2 YNNKEL (reference sequence). The CDR3 runs 15 residues. This chain's CDR3 is CASSQGNTALETQYF. CDR3 in DNA: TGTGCCAGCAGCCAGGGGAACACTGCCCTAGAGACCCAGTACTTC.

The chain uses TRBV19 and TRBJ2-5, with TRBD2 matching over 11 bases. Per the germline V gene, CDR1 is LNHDA and CDR2 is SQIVND (reference sequence). The trim removed 5 bases at V and 4 bases at J, leaving 0 bases unmatched. The CDR3 spans 13 residues. The DNA of the CDR3 is TGTGCCAGTAGTGGACTAGCGGGAGAGACCCAGTACTTC. Translation: CASSGLAGETQYF.

This clone was detected once. The V call is TRBV15, the J call TRBJ2-1, with TRBD2 matching 9 bases. Germline V CDR1 and CDR2: LNHNV, YYDKDF (reference sequence). The CDR3 length is 15 residues. V was clipped by 5 bases and J by 4 bases; unmatched bases: 6. The CDR3 loop reads CATSRRAGGYNEQFF. The CDR3 region has the DNA TGTGCCACCAGCCGACGAGCGGGAGGTTACAATGAGCAGTTCTTC. Drawing the rest from reference TRBV15 and TRBJ2-1, the complete variable domain is DAMVIQNPRYQVTQFGKPVTLSCSQTLNHNVMYWYQQKSSQAPKLLFHYYDKDFNNEADTPDNFQSRRPNTSFCFLDIRSPGLGDTAMYLCATSRRAGGYNEQFFGPGTRLTVL.

This clone was picked up one time. The rearrangement links TRBV6-5 to TRBJ1-1; D call uncertain. Deletions cut 0 bases from V and 1 base from J, with 6 bases between. The CDR3 spans 14 residues. The germline V gene has CDR1 MNHEY and CDR2 SVGAGI. CDR3 in amino acids: CASSYSRGNTEAFF. CDR3 sequence (DNA): TGTGCCAGCAGTTACTCACGGGGGAACACTGAAGCTTTCTTT.

The rearrangement joins TRBV28 to TRBJ1-1, with a possible D match to TRBD1 (6 bases). The ends were cut back, 6 bases at V and 4 bases at J, with 12 bases in the middle. The CDR3 has 13 residues. Germline lookup yields CDR1 MDHEN and CDR2 SYDVKM. DNA of the CDR3: TGTGCCAGCAGAGAGGGGGGTACCACTGAAGCTTTCTTT. Translating gives CASREGGTTEAFF.

The rearrangement joins TRBV5-1 to TRBJ1-1; D not resolved. V dropped 0 bases and J dropped 0 bases, with 6 bases sitting between them. CDR3 length: 14 amino acids. CDR1 and CDR2 (germline): SGHRS, YFSETQ. The CDR3 loop reads CASSLDSMNTEAFF. The CDR3 nucleotides are TGCGCCAGCAGCTTGGACAGTATGAACACTGAAGCTTTCTTT.

This chain uses TRBV30 with TRBJ2-7; TRBD2 agrees at 10 bases. Germline loops: CDR1 GTSNPN, CDR2 SVGIG (reference sequence). This CDR3 contains 14 residues. Losses at the gene ends were 2 bases for V and 3 bases for J; bases not matched to a gene: 4. DNA for the CDR3: TGTGCCTGGAGTCTAGCGGGGGACCTCTACGAGCAGTACTTC. It is translated as CAWSLAGDLYEQYF.

The chain employs TRBV6-5 and TRBJ2-4; no definite D call. From germline, CDR1 is MNHEY and CDR2 SVGAGI. Trimming shortened V by 7 bases and J by 0 bases, and 13 bases separated the two germline ends. The CDR3 spans 15 residues. CDR3 DNA sequence: TGTGCCAGCAAAATTGAAGTACTAGCCAAAAACATTCAGTACTTC. Amino acid sequence: CASKIEVLAKNIQYF.

V and J are TRBV6-1 and TRBJ1-1; D not resolved. The ends were cut back, 2 bases at V and 3 bases at J, with 7 bases in the middle. This CDR3 contains 13 residues. Germline V CDR1 and CDR2: MNHNS, SASEGT. CDR3 sequence (DNA): TGTGCCAGCAGTGAATTGGGGTACACTGAAGCTTTCTTT. It is translated as CASSELGYTEAFF.

The CDR3 protein is CASSVAWTTSGANVLTF. The DNA of the CDR3 is TGTGCCAGCAGCGTAGCTTGGACCACCTCTGGGGCCAACGTCCTGACTTTC. The genes are TRBV9 and TRBJ2-6; no clear D gene. Trimming left V 0 bases short and J 0 bases short, with 10 bases between. CDR3 size: 17 residues. Germline V gives CDR1 SGDLS, CDR2 YYNGEE. Using reference TRBV9 and TRBJ2-6 for the parts outside the CDR3, the full variable domain is DSGVTQTPKHLITATGQRVTLRCSPRSGDLSVYWYQQSLDQGLQFLIQYYNGEERAKGNILERFSAQQFPDLHSELNLSSLELGDSALYFCASSVAWTTSGANVLTFGAGSRLTVL.

The rearrangement uses TRBV6-2 or TRBV6-3 and TRBJ2-1, with D tentatively TRBD1 (5 bases). The CDR3 runs 13 residues. Germline V gene data show CDR1 as MNHEY and CDR2 as SVGEGT. The ends were cut back, 5 bases at V and 5 bases at J, with 10 bases in the middle. The CDR3 DNA follows: TGTGCCAGCAGTGCTCTAGGGGACAATGAGCAGTTCTTC. Encoded protein: CASSALGDNEQFF.

The V gene is TRBV2, the J gene TRBJ1-1; 10 bases map to TRBD1. Germline lookup yields CDR1 SNHLY and CDR2 FYNNEI. This CDR3 contains 13 residues. V dropped 8 bases and J dropped 2; count of bases not matched to a gene: 2. The CDR3 sequence is CASWTGGNTEAFF. For the CDR3, the DNA is TGTGCCAGCTGGACAGGGGGAAACACTGAAGCTTTCTTT.

The gene calls are TRBV7-9 and TRBJ1-2; no clear D. Germline assignment: CDR1 SEHNR and CDR2 FQNEAQ (reference sequence). The CDR3 spans 13 residues. V was clipped by 5 bases and J by 3 bases, with 10 bases between them. The CDR3: CASSGRWDYGYTF. In DNA, the CDR3 is TGTGCCAGCAGCGGCCGCTGGGACTATGGCTACACCTTC. The entire variable domain, with the rest obtained from reference TRBV7-9 and TRBJ1-2, is as follows: DTGVSQNPRHKITKRGQNVTFRCDPISEHNRLYWYRQTLGQGPEFLTYFQNEAQLEKSRLLSDRFSAERPKGSFSTLEIQRTEQGDSAMYLCASSGRWDYGYTFGSGTRLTVV.

This chain connects TRBV19 to TRBJ1-2, with unresolved D. Germline V gene data show CDR1 as LNHDA and CDR2 as SQIVND (reference sequence). CDR3 size: 13 residues. The ends were cut back, 6 bases at V and 4 bases at J, with 12 bases in the middle. Written as DNA, the CDR3 is TGTGCCAGTAGCCTCACAGAGAGCTATGGCTACACCTTC. Protein sequence: CASSLTESYGYTF.

The chain joins TRBV7-9 to TRBJ1-4, with D perhaps matching TRBD1 (5 bases). Germline-derived CDR1 and CDR2 are SEHNR and FQNEAQ (reference sequence). V was trimmed by 1 base and J by 6 bases, leaving 18 bases between them. The CDR3 is 17 amino acids. This CDR3 reads CASSLVLAQGRHEKLFF. The CDR3 DNA reads TGTGCCAGCAGCTTAGTCTTGGCGCAGGGTAGACATGAAAAACTGTTTTTT.

The chain employs TRBV15 and TRBJ2-2; D might be TRBD1 (5 bases). Trimming left V 0 bases short and J 6 bases short, with 11 bases between. The length of the CDR3 is 15 residues. Germline V CDR1 and CDR2: LNHNV, YYDKDF (reference sequence). The CDR3 DNA reads as TGTGCCACCAGCAGAGAGACAGCCCTCCCCGGGGAGCTGTTTTTT. Amino acids: CATSRETALPGELFF.

This clone was recorded once. DNA for the CDR3: TGTGCCAGCAGCGTACCCCTATCCGGGACTAGCGGGAAGAATACCGATGAGCAGTTCTTC. Its translation is CASSVPLSGTSGKNTDEQFF. The rearrangement joins TRBV9 to TRBJ2-1; 13 nucleotides agree with TRBD2. Looked up from germline, CDR1 is SGDLS and CDR2 is YYNGEE. The CDR3 is 20 amino acids. The ends lost 1 base at V and 8 bases at J; junction bases unmatched: 18.

Only one count was recorded for this clone. The V gene is TRBV18, the J gene TRBJ2-5, with 7 bases that match TRBD1. From germline, CDR1 is KGHSH and CDR2 LQKENI. The ends lost 2 bases at V and 1 base at J; junction bases unmatched: 1. The CDR3 consists of 14 residues. The CDR3 DNA sequence: TGTGCCAGCTCACCAGGACAGGTCCAAGAGACCCAGTACTTC. Its translation is CASSPGQVQETQYF.

The chain couples TRBV6-5 to TRBJ1-2, with 7 bases lining up with TRBD1. CDR3 length: 13 residues. Trimming cost V 6 bases and J 4 bases; bases outside gene matches: 5. Germline lookup yields CDR1 MNHEY and CDR2 SVGAGI. The CDR3 protein is CASSNRGPYGYTF. The CDR3 nucleotides read TGTGCCAGCAGCAACAGGGGACCCTATGGCTACACCTTC.